The clone carrying this TCR beta chain was recorded at least ten times. The antigen is undetermined. The sample comes from a study of breast tumors, draining lymph nodes, adjacent tissues. In TCRdb, the multiplex PCR reads were re-called with MiXCR into one record per CDR3 protein. This sample has 20,000 to 25,000 distinct CDR3 sequences; about 38% occur once, and the top ten carry approximately 25%. Germline V lookup: CDR1 WSHSY, CDR2 SAAADI. Trimming removed 0 bases from V and 4 bases from J; junction bases left unmatched: 20. This CDR3 region has 22 residues. Study outcomes and limitations: Luminal-like breast cancer showed significantly higher tumor–nontumor repertoire similarity than basal-like.

The V and J genes are TRBV10-2 and TRBJ2-3; 12 nucleotides line up with TRBD2. The sequenced sample consisted of breast tumor tissue. The sequence derives from a female donor with breast cancer. Some clones in this sample may be carry-over from other donors' samples. In DNA form, the CDR3 reads TGCGCCAGCAGTGAGTCGAGCGGTGGCAAGGCTGGGCTAGCGGGAGGGGCAGATACGCAGTATTTT. Translating it yields CASSESSGGKAGLAGGADTQYF.